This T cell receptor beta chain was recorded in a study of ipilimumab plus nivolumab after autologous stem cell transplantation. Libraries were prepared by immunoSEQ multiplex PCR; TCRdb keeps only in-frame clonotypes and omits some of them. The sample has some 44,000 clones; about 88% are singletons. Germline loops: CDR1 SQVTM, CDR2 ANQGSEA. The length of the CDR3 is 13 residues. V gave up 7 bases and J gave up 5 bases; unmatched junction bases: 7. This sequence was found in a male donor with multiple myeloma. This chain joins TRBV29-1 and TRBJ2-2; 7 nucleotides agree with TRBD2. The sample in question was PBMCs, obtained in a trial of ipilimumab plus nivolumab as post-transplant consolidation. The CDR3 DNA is TGCAGCGCCGGAGGGGAGGGTACCGGGGAGCTGTTTTTT. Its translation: CSAGGEGTGELFF.